This T cell receptor beta chain was found in a study of T cells in Graves' hyperthyroidism and ophthalmopathy. Whole-study context: Peripheral blood was acquired at first diagnosis, ahead of any therapy whatsoever.

Patients aged 18 to 65 had newly diagnosed hyperthyroidism that had lasted under 2 months. This clonotype has a count of ten or more. RNA transcripts served as the template for amplifying TCR beta CDR3 regions. The HTBI set primed first-round TCR CDR3 RT-PCR. Each CDR3 protein gets one entry after TCRdb re-called the multiplex PCR reads with MiXCR. The sample carries 480,000 or so distinct CDR3 sequences, 13% to 15% recorded once. The V gene lost 3 bases and the J gene lost 7 bases, with 9 bases spanning the gap. The CDR3 has 12 residues. Germline CDR1 reads KGHSH; CDR2 reads LQKENI. The sequence derives from a woman under 30 with Graves' hyperthyroidism. V is TRBV18 and J is TRBJ1-1; D is perhaps TRBD1 (6 bases). The sample taken for sequencing was blood. The CDR3 DNA follows: TGTGCCAGCTCACCGAAGGACAGTGAAGCTTTCTTT. This gives the protein CASSPKDSEAFF.